This T cell receptor beta chain was retrieved from a study of blood T cell repertoires in COVID-19. Study in general: T cells, B-cell-depleted T cells, or PBMCs supplied cDNA or gDNA.

V was shortened by 11 bases and J by 8 bases, with 12 bases between the two germline ends. The CDR3 has 11 residues. The germline V gene has CDR1 MNHNY and CDR2 SVGAGI (reference sequence). Original methodology: Estimation of nucleated cell counts was performed using reference gene primer amplification. Measured with immunoSEQ multiplex PCR; TCRdb has only the in-frame clones, and not every one. From that table come the V and J calls and clone size; the DNA was used to work out D and trimming. The sample contains 200,000 to 300,000 clones, 65% to 90% of which appear only once. This chain uses TRBV6-6 with TRBJ1-4; D remains ambiguous. The sequence was obtained from a man aged 40-55 years who had recovered from COVID-19. The sample comprised peripheral blood. In DNA, the CDR3 is TGTGCCGCAGGCAGCGGGGAAAAACTGTTTTTT. Translation: CAAGSGEKLFF.